The following is a T cell receptor (beta chain) sequence with its context. Its target is not known. Measured with immunoSEQ multiplex PCR; TCRdb has only the in-frame clones, and not every one. This table has some 2 million clones, about 94% appearing once. As defined, naive CD8 cells were CD45RO-negative and positively selected for CCR7, with terminally differentiated effector memory CD45RA+ cells excluded. This record belongs to a study of shared clonotypes between healthy human individuals. General observations from the study: The study found lower generation probabilities in non-shared clonotypes than in those shared by all four donors.

This CDR3 region has 16 residues. CDR1 SEHNR and CDR2 FQNEAQ come from the germline V gene (reference sequence). V shed 5 bases, J shed 2 bases, and the junction held 6 bases outside the gene matches. Sequencing used naive CD8+ T cells sorted from blood. This receptor was taken from a young man in good health. V usage is TRBV7-9 and J usage is TRBJ2-2; 9 bases line up with TRBD1. Written as DNA, the CDR3 is TGTGCCAGCAGCACGTGGGACAGGGTTAACACCGGGGAGCTGTTTTTT. Its translation is CASSTWDRVNTGELFF.